This T cell receptor (beta chain) was profiled in a study of blood T cell repertoires in COVID-19. Study information: COVID-19 samples, acute and convalescent, were from the United States, Italy and Spain. From T cells, B-cell-depleted T cells, or PBMCs came the material, which was cDNA or gDNA.

As handled by the study authors: Amplified reference gene primers provided the basis for estimating nucleated cell counts. Profiling relied on immunoSEQ multiplex PCR, and the TCRdb table lists in-frame clones only, not all of them. V and J calls and clone size are those listed in that table; D and trimming were worked out from the DNA. The sample carries approximately 500,000 clones, roughly 85% recorded once. The material sequenced was peripheral blood. The sequence was collected from a human donor in a cohort sampled during active COVID-19.

This CDR3 is CASSYNRLEQFF. The CDR3 bases are TGTGCCAGCAGTTACAATAGACTTGAGCAGTTCTTC. V and J are TRBV6-2 or TRBV6-3 and TRBJ2-1; D remains unclear. Germline CDR1 and CDR2: MNHEY and SVGEGT. Trimming removed 2 bases at V and 9 bases at J, with 8 bases between. This CDR3 has 12 residues.